This T cell receptor (beta chain) was retrieved from a study of blood T cell repertoires in COVID-19. The V gene end was trimmed by 6 bases and the J gene end by 5 bases; junction bases not matched to a gene: 6. Per the germline V gene, CDR1 is SNHLY and CDR2 is FYNNEI. The CDR3 has 14 residues. Data came from immunoSEQ multiplex PCR; TCRdb stores just in-frame clones and leaves some out. The table shows tens of thousands of clones, with roughly nine tenths occurring only once. Sequencing was done on a sample of peripheral blood. This rearrangement joins TRBV2 to TRBJ2-1; TRBD2 matches at 8 bases. The source is a human donor with active COVID-19. The donor label of this sample is uncertain. The DNA of the CDR3 is TGTGCCAGCAGCCTTAGCGGGGATAACAATGAGCAGTTCTTC. This encodes CASSLSGDNNEQFF.